This T cell receptor (beta chain) was recovered during a study of cytomegalovirus exposure and HLA in healthy donors. Researchers ran the PCR with 60 Vbeta and 13 Jbeta primers. The table came from immunoSEQ multiplex PCR; TCRdb's copy has only in-frame clones and leaves some out. The repertoire includes roughly 120,000 clones, less than 85% of them detected once, and roughly 2.5% sits in the top ten. This clone appeared a single time. Germline CDR1 reads MDHEN; CDR2 reads SYDVKM. There are 15 residues in the CDR3. V dropped 5 bases and J dropped 8; count of bases not matched to a gene: 10. Sequenced sample: PBMCs. This chain joins TRBV28 and TRBJ2-1; TRBD1 agrees at 9 bases. The origin of this receptor is a man under 40 in good health and CMV-seronegative. Here the CDR3 DNA reads TGTGCCAGCAGTGCCTCCGGGACAGGGATCTATGAGCAGTTCTTC. Translation: CASSASGTGIYEQFF.